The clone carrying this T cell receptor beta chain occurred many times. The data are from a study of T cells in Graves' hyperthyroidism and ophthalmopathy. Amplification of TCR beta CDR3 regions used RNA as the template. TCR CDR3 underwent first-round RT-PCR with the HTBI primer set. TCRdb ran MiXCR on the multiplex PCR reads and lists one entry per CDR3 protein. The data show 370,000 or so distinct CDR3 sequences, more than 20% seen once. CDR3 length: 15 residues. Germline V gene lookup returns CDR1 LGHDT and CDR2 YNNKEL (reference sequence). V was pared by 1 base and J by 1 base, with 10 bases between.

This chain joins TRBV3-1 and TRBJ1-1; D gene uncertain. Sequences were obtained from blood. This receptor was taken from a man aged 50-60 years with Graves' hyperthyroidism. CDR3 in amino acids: CASSQGSGANTEAFF. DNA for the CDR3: TGTGCCAGCAGCCAAGGTTCAGGAGCGAACACTGAAGCTTTCTTT.